The clone carrying this TCR beta chain has a single count. The antigen remains unidentified. This entry is derived from a study of cytomegalovirus exposure and HLA in healthy donors. Overall study findings and caveats: Association of 15,000 to 20,000 TCR beta sequences with HLA alleles was found at 0.05 false discovery rate in a later analysis. Associated with cytomegalovirus, according to the listing, were 150 to 200 TCR beta chains.

The PCR contained 60 Vbeta and 13 Jbeta primers. Data came from immunoSEQ multiplex PCR; TCRdb stores just in-frame clones and leaves some out. This sample has around 210,000 clones, with roughly 78% found just once. CDR1 and CDR2 from the germline V gene are PRHDT and FYEKMQ (reference sequence). The V segment lost 5 bases and the J segment 6 bases; nucleotides outside the gene matches: 18. The CDR3 totals 18 residues. The source is a boy between 10 and 17 years old in good health and CMV-seronegative. The sequencing sample was made of PBMCs. The chain is built from TRBV13 and TRBJ2-1; TRBD2 aligns across 8 bases. The CDR3 nucleotides are TGTGCCAGCAGCAGCCGGGACACACGGGAGGGAGTCCTCAATGAGCAGTTCTTC. This sequence encodes CASSSRDTREGVLNEQFF.